The sequence of this TCR beta chain was determined in a study of blood T cells in healthy people across ages. A second PCR, run for roughly 7 to 12 cycles, used a sample-barcoded 5' primer plus a J-beta primer mix. A 12-random-nucleotide template-switch adaptor tagged each cDNA molecule. Each of the samples gave a minimum of 3 million paired-end reads that contained CDR3. TCRdb reprocessed the 5' RACE reads via MiXCR and lists one record per CDR3 protein. The data show about 780,000 distinct CDR3 sequences, with about 42% seen just once and over 15% held by the top ten. The CDR3 totals 19 residues. From germline, CDR1 is SGHNT and CDR2 YENEEA. V was pared by 3 bases and J by 0 bases, with 10 bases of the junction left unmatched. This clonotype was counted between two and nine times.

Sequencing was carried out using blood. The sequence was obtained from a man older than 75 in good health. The chain employs TRBV11-3 and TRBJ2-6; 8 bases line up with TRBD1. The CDR3 nucleotides are TGTGCCAGCAGCTTCAGTCGGTCAGGGGGCGCCTCTGGGGCCAACGTCCTGACTTTC. This sequence encodes CASSFSRSGGASGANVLTF.